The entry that follows covers one T cell receptor (beta chain) sequence. This clone has more than one count but fewer than ten. This clone's antigen is unknown. Base qualities are not recorded, but no much larger clone differs from it by a single base. This sample includes further DNA sequences coding for the same CDR3. The data are from a study of blood T cell repertoires in COVID-19 (TCRdb year 2020). The study in broad terms: Samples covering the acute and convalescent phases of COVID-19 were provided by collaborators in the United States, Italy and Spain. Nearly every sample came with metadata listing a de-identified subject ID, COVID-19 status, age in years and sex. The prospective study material was composed of cDNA or gDNA derived from T cells, B-cell-depleted T cells, or PBMCs. Samples came from the ongoing ImmuneRACE study (first 160 participants) plus 1,254 subjects from 6 global collaborators. The repertoires were released in a freely available public database intended as a resource for research on the immune response to SARS-CoV-2. Where available, HLA class I and class II types were taken from metadata supplied by the sample provider and were not determined by assay-based typing. Subjects who had been exposed to COVID-19, were actively infected with it, or had recovered from it provided the deeply sampled blood TCRbeta repertoires that made up the dataset.

The immunoSEQ Assay, a bias-controlled multiplex PCR, was used to amplify TCRbeta CDR3 regions from genomic DNA. Regarding the original processing steps: Within the assay, amplification of reference gene primers was used to estimate how many nucleated cells each sample contained. To quantify the absolute abundance of each unique TCRbeta CDR3 rearrangement, sequence reads were collapsed and filtered. For each sample, productive Simpson clonality was calculated as the square root of Simpson's diversity index over productive rearrangements. TCRdb stores this immuneACCESS table with in-frame sequences only. Part of the clones is absent; in the studies checked, under half of the shortfall reflects unresolved V genes, and no reason is known for the rest. The V and J calls and clone size are taken from that table; D and trimming were inferred from the DNA. A total of about 320,000 clones appear in this sample, 85% of them only once. The top ten hold 7.2% of the sample.

From a lookup of the germline V gene, CDR1 and CDR2 are MNHEY and SVGAGI. V was cut back by 2 bases and J by 5 bases, leaving a gap of 6 bases between them. The CDR3 covers 12 residues, taking in both the cysteine and the phenylalanine. Of the read, only the CDR3 DNA is kept; its 36 bases are in frame from base 1. Study-wide conclusions, independent of this receptor: The amount of clinical and demographic metadata varied by source and participant and was provided uncurated.

Each collaborating institution followed its own protocols to collect whole blood in K2EDTA tubes. For TCRbeta analysis, collaborators shipped samples in one of three forms: frozen whole blood, isolated PBMCs, or DNA extracted from either of those sample types. Sample: peripheral blood. This chain joins TRBV6-5 to TRBJ1-1; no confident D gene assignment can be made. The sequence was obtained from a human donor in a cohort sampled during active COVID-19. The nucleotide sequence is TGTGCCAGCAGTTACGGGCGAACTGAAGCTTTCTTT. Its protein reads: CASSYGRTEAFF.